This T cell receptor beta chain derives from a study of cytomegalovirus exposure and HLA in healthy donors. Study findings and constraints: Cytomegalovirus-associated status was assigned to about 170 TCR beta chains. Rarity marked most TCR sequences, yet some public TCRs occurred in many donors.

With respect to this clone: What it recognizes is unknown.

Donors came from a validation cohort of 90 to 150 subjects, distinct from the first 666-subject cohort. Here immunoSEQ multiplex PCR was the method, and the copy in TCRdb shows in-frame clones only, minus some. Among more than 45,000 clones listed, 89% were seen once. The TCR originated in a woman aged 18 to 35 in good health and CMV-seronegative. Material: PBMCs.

The CDR3: CASSSRAGVNEQFF. The CDR3 DNA is TGTGCCAGCAGCTCAAGAGCGGGAGTGAATGAGCAGTTCTTC. This chain uses TRBV11-3 with TRBJ2-1; 8 positions agree with TRBD2. Germline V gene data show CDR1 as SGHNT and CDR2 as YENEEA. The CDR3 length is 14 residues. The V gene end was trimmed by 4 bases and the J gene end by 7 bases; junction bases not matched to a gene: 6.